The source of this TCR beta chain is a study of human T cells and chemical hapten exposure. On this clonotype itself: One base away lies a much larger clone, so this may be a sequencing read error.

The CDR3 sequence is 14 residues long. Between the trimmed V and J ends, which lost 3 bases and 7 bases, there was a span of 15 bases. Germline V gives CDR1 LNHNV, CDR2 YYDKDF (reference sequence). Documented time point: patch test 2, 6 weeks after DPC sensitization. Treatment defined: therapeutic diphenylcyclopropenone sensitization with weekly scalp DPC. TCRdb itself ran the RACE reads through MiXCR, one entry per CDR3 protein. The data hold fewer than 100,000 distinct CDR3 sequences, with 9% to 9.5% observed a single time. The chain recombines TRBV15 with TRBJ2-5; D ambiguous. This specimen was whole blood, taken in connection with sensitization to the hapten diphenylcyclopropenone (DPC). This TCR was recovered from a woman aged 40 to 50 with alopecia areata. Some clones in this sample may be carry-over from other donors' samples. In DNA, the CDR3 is TGTGCCACCAGCAGTTCGACGCGCCCGCGGACCCAGTACTTC. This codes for CATSSSTRPRTQYF.